This T cell receptor beta chain was profiled in a study of T cells after yellow fever vaccination. In TCRdb, the 5' RACE reads were re-called with MiXCR into one record per CDR3 protein. Here the sample spans about 340,000 distinct CDR3 sequences, 12% being singletons. This clonotype was picked up a small number of times. CDR1 and CDR2 (germline): SEHNR, FQNEAQ (reference sequence). V lost 3 bases to trimming and J lost 8 bases, with 10 bases between them. The CDR3 contains 12 residues. The chain joins TRBV7-9 to TRBJ1-2; D is ambiguous. The clonotype comes from a man younger than 35 who received the YFV17D yellow fever vaccine. Here the sequenced sample was CD4+ T cells sorted from PBMCs, taken 15 days after the yellow fever booster vaccination. The CDR3 reads CASSFDGHGYTF. The CDR3 nucleotides read TGTGCCAGCAGCTTCGACGGCCACGGCTACACCTTC.